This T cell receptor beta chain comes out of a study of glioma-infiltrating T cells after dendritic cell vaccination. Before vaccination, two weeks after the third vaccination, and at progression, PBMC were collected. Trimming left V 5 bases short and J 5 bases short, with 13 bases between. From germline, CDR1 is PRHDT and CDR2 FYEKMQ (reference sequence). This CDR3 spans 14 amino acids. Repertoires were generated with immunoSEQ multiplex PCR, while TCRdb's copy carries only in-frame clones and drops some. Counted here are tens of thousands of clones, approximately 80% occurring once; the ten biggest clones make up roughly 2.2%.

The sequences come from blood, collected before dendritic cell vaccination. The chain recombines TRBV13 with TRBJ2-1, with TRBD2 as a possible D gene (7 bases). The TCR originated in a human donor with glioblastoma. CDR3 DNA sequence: TGTGCCAGCAGCCCTAGGGGGGGTAACAATGAGCAGTTCTTC. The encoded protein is CASSPRGGNNEQFF.